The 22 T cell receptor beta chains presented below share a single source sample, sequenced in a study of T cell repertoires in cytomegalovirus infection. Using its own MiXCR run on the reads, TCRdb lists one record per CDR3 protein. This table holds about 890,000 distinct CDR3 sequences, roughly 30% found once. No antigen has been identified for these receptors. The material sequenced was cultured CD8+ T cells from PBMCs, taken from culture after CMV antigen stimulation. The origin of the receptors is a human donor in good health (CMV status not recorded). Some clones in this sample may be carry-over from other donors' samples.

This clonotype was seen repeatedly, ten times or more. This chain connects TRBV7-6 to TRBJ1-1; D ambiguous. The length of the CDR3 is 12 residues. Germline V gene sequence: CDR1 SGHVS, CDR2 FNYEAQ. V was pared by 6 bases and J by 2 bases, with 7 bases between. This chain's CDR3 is CASRSGNTEAFF. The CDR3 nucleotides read TGTGCCAGCAGATCCGGTAACACTGAAGCTTTCTTT.

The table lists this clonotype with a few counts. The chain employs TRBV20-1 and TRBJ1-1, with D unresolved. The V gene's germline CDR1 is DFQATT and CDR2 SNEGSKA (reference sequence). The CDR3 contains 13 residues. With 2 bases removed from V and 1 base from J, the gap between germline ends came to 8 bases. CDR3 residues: CSARISPNTEAFF. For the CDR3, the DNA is TGCAGTGCTAGAATTTCCCCGAACACTGAAGCTTTCTTT.

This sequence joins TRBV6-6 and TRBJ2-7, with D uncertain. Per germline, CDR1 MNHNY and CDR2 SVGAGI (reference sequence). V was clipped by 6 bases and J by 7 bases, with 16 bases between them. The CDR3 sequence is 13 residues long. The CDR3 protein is CASSSTTSREQYV. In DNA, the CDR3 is TGTGCCAGCAGCTCAACTACCTCGCGGGAGCAGTACGTC.

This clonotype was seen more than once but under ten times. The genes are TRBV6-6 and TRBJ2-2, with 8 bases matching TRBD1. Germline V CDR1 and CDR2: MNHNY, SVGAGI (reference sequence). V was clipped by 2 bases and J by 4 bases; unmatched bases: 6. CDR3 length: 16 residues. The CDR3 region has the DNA TGTGCCAGCAGTTACCCGCCAGGGGGCTCCACCGGGGAGCTGTTTTTT. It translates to CASSYPPGGSTGELFF.

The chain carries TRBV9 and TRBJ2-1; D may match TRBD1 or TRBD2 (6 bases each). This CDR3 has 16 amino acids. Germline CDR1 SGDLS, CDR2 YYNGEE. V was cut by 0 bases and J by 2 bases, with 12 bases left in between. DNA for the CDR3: TGTGCCAGCAGCGTAGAAGGAGGGGGACCCTACAATGAGCAGTTCTTC. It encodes CASSVEGGGPYNEQFF.

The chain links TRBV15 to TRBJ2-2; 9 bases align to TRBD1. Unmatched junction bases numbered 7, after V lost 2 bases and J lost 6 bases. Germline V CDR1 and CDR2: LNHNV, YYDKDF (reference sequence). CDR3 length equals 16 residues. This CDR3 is CATSRPDRGRSGELFF. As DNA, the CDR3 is TGTGCCACCAGCAGACCTGACAGGGGGAGATCCGGGGAGCTGTTTTTT.

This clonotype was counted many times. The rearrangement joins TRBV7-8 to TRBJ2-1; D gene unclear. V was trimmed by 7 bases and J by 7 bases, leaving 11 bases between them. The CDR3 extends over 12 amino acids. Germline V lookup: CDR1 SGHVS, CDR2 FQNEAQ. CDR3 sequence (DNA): TGTGCCAGCAACCCAGTGGGGAATGAGCAGTTCTTC. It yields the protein CASNPVGNEQFF. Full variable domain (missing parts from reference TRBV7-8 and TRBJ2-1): GAGVSQSPRYKVAKRGQDVALRCDPISGHVSLFWYQQALGQGPEFLTYFQNEAQLDKSGLPSDRFFAERPEGSVSTLKIQRTQQEDSAVYLCASNPVGNEQFFGPGTRLTVL.

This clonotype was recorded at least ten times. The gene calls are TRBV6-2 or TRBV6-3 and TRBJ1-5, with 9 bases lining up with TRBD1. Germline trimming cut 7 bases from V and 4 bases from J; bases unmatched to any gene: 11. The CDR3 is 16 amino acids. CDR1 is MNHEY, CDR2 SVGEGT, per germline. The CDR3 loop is CASTEDRGVGNQPQHF. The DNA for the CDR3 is TGTGCCAGCACTGAGGACAGGGGTGTAGGAAATCAGCCCCAGCATTTT.

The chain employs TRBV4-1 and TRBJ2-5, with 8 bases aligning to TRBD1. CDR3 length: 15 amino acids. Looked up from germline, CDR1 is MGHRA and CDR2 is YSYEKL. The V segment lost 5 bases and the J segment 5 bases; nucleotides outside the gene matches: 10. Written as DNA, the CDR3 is TGCGCCAGCAGCGAAAGATGGACAGGGTCCGAGACCCAGTACTTC. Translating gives CASSERWTGSETQYF.

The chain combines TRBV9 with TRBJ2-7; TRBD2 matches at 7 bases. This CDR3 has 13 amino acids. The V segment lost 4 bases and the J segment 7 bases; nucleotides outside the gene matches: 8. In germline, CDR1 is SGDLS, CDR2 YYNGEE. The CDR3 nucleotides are TGTGCCAGCAGCTCGGGACTACTCGGGGAGCAGTACTTC. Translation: CASSSGLLGEQYF.

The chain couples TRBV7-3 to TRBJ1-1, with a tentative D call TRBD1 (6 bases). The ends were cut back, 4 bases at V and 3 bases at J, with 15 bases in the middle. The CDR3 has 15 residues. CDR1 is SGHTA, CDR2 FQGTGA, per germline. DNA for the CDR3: TGTGCCAGCAGCTACTTTGGGGGGGCGCACACTGAAGCTTTCTTT. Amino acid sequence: CASSYFGGAHTEAFF.

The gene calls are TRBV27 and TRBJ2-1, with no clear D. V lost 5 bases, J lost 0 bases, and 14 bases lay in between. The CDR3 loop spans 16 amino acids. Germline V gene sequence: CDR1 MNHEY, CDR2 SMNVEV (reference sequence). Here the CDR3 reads CASSPSYPISYNEQFF. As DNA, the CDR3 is TGTGCCAGCAGTCCGTCGTACCCAATCTCCTACAATGAGCAGTTCTTC.

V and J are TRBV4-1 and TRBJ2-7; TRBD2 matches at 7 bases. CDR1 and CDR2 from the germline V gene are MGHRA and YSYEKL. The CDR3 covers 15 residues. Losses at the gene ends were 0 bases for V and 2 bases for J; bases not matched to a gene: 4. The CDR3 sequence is CASSQDSGGTYEQYF. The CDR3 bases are TGCGCCAGCAGCCAAGATTCCGGGGGGACCTACGAGCAGTACTTC.

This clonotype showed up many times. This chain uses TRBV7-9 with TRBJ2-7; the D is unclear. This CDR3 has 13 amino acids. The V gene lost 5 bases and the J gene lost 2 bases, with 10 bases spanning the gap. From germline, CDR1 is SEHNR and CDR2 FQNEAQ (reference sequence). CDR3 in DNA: TGTGCCAGCAGCCATCACATTCCCTACGAGCAGTACTTC. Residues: CASSHHIPYEQYF.

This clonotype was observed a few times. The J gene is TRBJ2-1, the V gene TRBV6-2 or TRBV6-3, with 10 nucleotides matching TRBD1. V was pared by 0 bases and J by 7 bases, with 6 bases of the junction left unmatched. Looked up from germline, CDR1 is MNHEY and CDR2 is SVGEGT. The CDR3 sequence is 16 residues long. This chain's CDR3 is CASSYSEGQGNNEQFF. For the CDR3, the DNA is TGTGCCAGCAGTTACTCGGAGGGACAGGGGAATAATGAGCAGTTCTTC.

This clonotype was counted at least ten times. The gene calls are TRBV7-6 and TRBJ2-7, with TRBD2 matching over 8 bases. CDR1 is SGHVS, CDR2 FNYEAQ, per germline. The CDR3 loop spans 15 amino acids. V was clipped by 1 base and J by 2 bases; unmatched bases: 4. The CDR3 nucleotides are TGTGCCAGCAGCTTAGACGGTAGCGGGGCCTACGAGCAGTACTTC. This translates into CASSLDGSGAYEQYF.

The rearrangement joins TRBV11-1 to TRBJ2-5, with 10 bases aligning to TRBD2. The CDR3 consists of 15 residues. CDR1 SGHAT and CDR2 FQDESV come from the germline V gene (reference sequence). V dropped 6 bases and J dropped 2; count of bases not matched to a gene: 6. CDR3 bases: TGTGCCAGCAGACATAGCGGGGGGATGCAAGAGACCCAGTACTTC. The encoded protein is CASRHSGGMQETQYF.

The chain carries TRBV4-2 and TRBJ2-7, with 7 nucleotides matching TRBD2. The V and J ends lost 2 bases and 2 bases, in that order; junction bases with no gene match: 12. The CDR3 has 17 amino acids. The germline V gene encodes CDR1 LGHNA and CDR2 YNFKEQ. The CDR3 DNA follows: TGTGCCAGCAGCCAACTCTCGGGGGGACGGGGCACCTACGAGCAGTACTTC. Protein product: CASSQLSGGRGTYEQYF.

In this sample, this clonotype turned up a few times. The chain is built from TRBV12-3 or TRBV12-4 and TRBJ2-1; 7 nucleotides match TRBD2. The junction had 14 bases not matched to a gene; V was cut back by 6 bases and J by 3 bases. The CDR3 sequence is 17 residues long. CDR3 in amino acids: CASSPRKLADIYNEQFF. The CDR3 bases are TGTGCCAGCAGCCCTCGAAAGCTAGCGGATATCTACAATGAGCAGTTCTTC.

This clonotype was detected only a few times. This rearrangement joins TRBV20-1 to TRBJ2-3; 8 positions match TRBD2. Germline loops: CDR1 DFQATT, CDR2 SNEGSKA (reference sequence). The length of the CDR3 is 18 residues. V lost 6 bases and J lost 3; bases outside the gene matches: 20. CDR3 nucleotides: TGCAGTGCCGTGACTGGACAGCGGGGGTCCCGTTGGACAGATACGCAGTATTTT. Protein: CSAVTGQRGSRWTDTQYF.

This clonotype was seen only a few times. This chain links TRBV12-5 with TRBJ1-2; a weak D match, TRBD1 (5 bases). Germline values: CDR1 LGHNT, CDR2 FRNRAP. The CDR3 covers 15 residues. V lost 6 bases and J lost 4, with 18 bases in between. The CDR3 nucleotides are TGTGCTAGTGGCCCCGGGGTGTGGGGGTCCTATGGCTACACCTTC. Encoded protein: CASGPGVWGSYGYTF.

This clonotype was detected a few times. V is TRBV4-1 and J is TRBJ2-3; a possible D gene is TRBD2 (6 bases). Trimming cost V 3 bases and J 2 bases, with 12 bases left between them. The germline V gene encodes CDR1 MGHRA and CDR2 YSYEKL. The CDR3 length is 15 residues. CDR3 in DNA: TGCGCCAGCAGCCACTACGGCGGGATCACAGATACGCAGTATTTT. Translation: CASSHYGGITDTQYF.